This T cell receptor (beta chain) was observed in a study of T cell responses to AZD1222 COVID-19 vaccine. The study's findings and limits: Among the donors, most were white British and more were female, and clonal diversity was possibly underestimated. Once two AZD1222 doses were given, Spike-specific TCR breadth and depth went up. No repertoire was sampled before or during the peak T cell response, only after it. CD4 TCRs linked to vaccination spanned spike, dominating at 160-218 and 743-854.

To note about this clone: Its specificity is unknown. Its ends do not fully match the called genes, so a read error is possible.

This CDR3 has 11 amino acids. Looked up from germline, CDR1 is MNHNS and CDR2 is SASEGT. Some clones are missing from TCRdb's copy, which holds only in-frame ones; the method was immunoSEQ multiplex PCR. The table lists about 160,000 clones, approximately 90% of them singletons. The origin of this receptor is an adult in good health. The chain links TRBV6-1 to TRBJ1-6, with D perhaps matching TRBD1 (5 bases). Sequenced material: peripheral blood, taken on day 0 of AZD1222 vaccination. The CDR3 loop reads CASSESREPSF. The CDR3, as DNA: TGTGCCAGCAGTGAAAGCAGGGAGCCAAGCTTT.